One and the same sample provided the 29 T cell receptor beta chains below, sequenced in a study of T cell repertoires in cytomegalovirus infection. Using its own MiXCR run on the reads, TCRdb lists one record per CDR3 protein. Among around 320,000 distinct CDR3 sequences listed, more than 8% were seen once. The sample taken for sequencing was PBMCs. The receptors shown here come from a human donor in good health (CMV status not recorded). Some clones in this sample may be carry-over from other donors' samples.

This clonotype was observed a handful of times. The chain has TRBV6-2 or TRBV6-3 and TRBJ2-1; D is tentatively TRBD1 or TRBD2 (5 bases each). Germline CDR1 reads MNHEY; CDR2 reads SVGEGT. V lost 6 bases and J 0 bases, leaving 21 bases between the germline ends. The length of the CDR3 is 18 residues. CDR3 DNA: TGTGCCAGCAGACCGGGACCCGAGAGAGCGAGCTCCTACAATGAGCAGTTCTTC. It encodes CASRPGPERASSYNEQFF.

The sample holds a few counts of this clonotype. V is TRBV30 and J is TRBJ1-1; TRBD1 matches at 9 bases. J lost 5 bases, V lost 0 bases, and 4 bases had no gene match. This CDR3 contains 14 residues. Germline loops: CDR1 GTSNPN, CDR2 SVGIG (reference sequence). As DNA, the CDR3 is TGTGCCTGGAGTGTACAGACAGGGGGGACTGAAGCTTTCTTT. Residues: CAWSVQTGGTEAFF.

V and J are TRBV7-3 and TRBJ2-1, with D unclear. From germline, CDR1 is SGHTA and CDR2 FQGTGA. The V and J ends lost 1 base and 9 bases respectively, with 10 bases between them. This CDR3 is built from 13 residues. CDR3 nucleotide sequence: TGTGCCAGCAGCTTAATCAGGACGGGTGAGCAGTTCTTC. Amino acid sequence: CASSLIRTGEQFF.

This clonotype has only a few counts. The CDR3 sequence: CASSHRENQPQHF. CDR3 coding DNA: TGTGCCAGCAGCCATCGGGAGAATCAGCCCCAGCATTTT. The chain carries TRBV7-8 and TRBJ1-5; D unclear. V lost 5 bases and J lost 4, with 9 bases in between. CDR3 length equals 13 residues. Germline CDR1 is SGHVS and CDR2 is FQNEAQ.

This clonotype has at least ten counts. The chain uses TRBV27 and TRBJ2-6; the D is unclear. V dropped 4 bases and J dropped 2 bases, with 9 bases sitting between them. Germline-derived CDR1 and CDR2 are MNHEY and SMNVEV (reference sequence). The CDR3 sequence is 15 residues long. The CDR3 sequence is CASSSRVTGANVLTF. In DNA form, the CDR3 reads TGTGCCAGCAGTTCACGGGTTACTGGGGCCAACGTCCTGACTTTC.

This clonotype was seen at least ten times. This chain connects TRBV19 to TRBJ2-3; possibly TRBD1 for D (5 bases). The germline V gene has CDR1 LNHDA and CDR2 SQIVND (reference sequence). V shed 7 bases and J shed 2 bases, with 16 bases lying between them. The CDR3 length is 15 residues. The CDR3 is CASTIGARPTDTQYF. DNA for the CDR3: TGTGCCAGTACCATAGGGGCCCGACCCACAGATACGCAGTATTTT.

The chain couples TRBV7-3 to TRBJ2-3; 9 bases line up with TRBD2. In germline, CDR1 is SGHTA, CDR2 FQGTGA. The CDR3 length is 16 residues. V gave up 2 bases and J gave up 2 bases; unmatched junction bases: 5. The CDR3 loop is CASSLWGGGATDTQYF. The CDR3 DNA reads TGTGCCAGCAGCTTATGGGGCGGGGGGGCCACAGATACGCAGTATTTT.

The rearrangement links TRBV4-1 to TRBJ2-7; tentative D call: TRBD2 (6 bases). The CDR3 has 15 residues. CDR1 and CDR2 from the germline V gene are MGHRA and YSYEKL. Trimming removed 5 bases at V and 2 bases at J, with 16 bases between. CDR3 sequence (DNA): TGCGCCAGCAGCGGCGGTGGAGGGGTTCCCTACGAGCAGTACTTC. This sequence encodes CASSGGGGVPYEQYF.

This clonotype came up many times. The chain is built from TRBV7-2 and TRBJ2-7; 8 bases fit TRBD1. V was pared by 2 bases and J by 7 bases, with 7 bases of the junction left unmatched. Germline-derived CDR1 and CDR2 are SGHTA and FQGNSA. The CDR3 totals 14 residues. DNA for the CDR3: TGTGCCAGCAGCTTACTCAGGGGGCTGGGGGAGCAGTACTTC. Translated: CASSLLRGLGEQYF.

This clonotype was seen many times. The chain couples TRBV12-3 or TRBV12-4 to TRBJ1-5, with D maybe TRBD1 (5 bases). Trimming stripped 5 bases from V and 3 bases from J, with 17 bases between. CDR3 length: 16 residues. CDR3 in amino acids: CASSPPGTRTNQPQHF. For the CDR3, the DNA is TGTGCCAGCAGTCCCCCCGGGACGCGTACCAATCAGCCCCAGCATTTT.

Concerning this clonotype: A junction boundary mismatches the germline segment, possibly from a read error. V gene TRBV7-9 combines with J gene TRBJ1-1; perhaps TRBD1 as D (5 bases). Per the germline V gene, CDR1 is SEHNR and CDR2 is FQNEAQ (reference sequence). The CDR3 totals 18 residues. For the CDR3, the DNA is TGTGCCAGCAGCTTAGCTTCCCGGGCCCGGGGGGTGAAAACTGAAGCTTTCTTT. Translating gives CASSLASRARGVKTEAFF.

This clonotype showed up many times. V gene TRBV28 combines with J gene TRBJ1-3, with 8 bases identical to TRBD1. The CDR3 extends over 14 amino acids. Germline assignment: CDR1 MDHEN and CDR2 SYDVKM. V trimming: 6 bases; J trimming: 10 bases; junction bases outside the gene matches: 11. The CDR3 reads CASSQSDRGWTIYF. For the CDR3, the DNA is TGTGCCAGCAGCCAGTCCGACAGGGGATGGACCATATATTTT.

This clonotype showed up just a few times. The rearrangement links TRBV20-1 to TRBJ1-6, with TRBD1 as a possible D gene (5 bases). This CDR3 is built from 14 residues. Germline V lookup: CDR1 DFQATT, CDR2 SNEGSKA (reference sequence). The germline V and J ends were trimmed by 4 bases and 12 bases, with 19 bases remaining between them. The CDR3 is CSATRWDSEEPLHF. For the CDR3, the DNA is TGCAGTGCTACCCGGTGGGACTCCGAGGAACCCCTCCACTTT.

The CDR3: CASSPQGEIVSEAFF. In DNA form, the CDR3 reads TGTGCCAGCAGTCCTCAGGGGGAAATTGTGTCTGAAGCTTTCTTT. The chain joins TRBV6-1 to TRBJ1-1, with 7 bases lining up with TRBD1. Germline assignment: CDR1 MNHNS and CDR2 SASEGT. Trimming removed 5 bases from V and 6 bases from J; junction bases left unmatched: 12. The CDR3 has 15 amino acids.

This clonotype was seen a few times. This sequence joins TRBV19 and TRBJ2-1; 8 nucleotides line up with TRBD2. From germline, CDR1 is LNHDA and CDR2 SQIVND (reference sequence). With V trimmed by 7 bases and J by 10 bases, 12 bases remained unmatched. This CDR3 region has 14 residues. CDR3 loop: CASTPGGRTHEQFF. The CDR3 DNA reads TGTGCCAGTACGCCCGGCGGGAGGACCCACGAGCAGTTCTTC. The variable domain in full, with the rest retrieved from reference TRBV19 and TRBJ2-1, is DGGITQSPKYLFRKEGQNVTLSCEQNLNHDAMYWYRQDPGQGLRLIYYSQIVNDFQKGDIAEGYSVSREKKESFPLTVTSAQKNPTAFYLCASTPGGRTHEQFFGPGTRLTVL.

This clonotype has just a few counts. The chain recombines TRBV12-5 with TRBJ1-4; perhaps TRBD1 as D (5 bases). The CDR3 totals 14 residues. Trimming stripped 5 bases from V and 4 bases from J, with 11 bases between. Germline values: CDR1 LGHNT, CDR2 FRNRAP. The CDR3 nucleotides are TGTGCTAGTGGTACCGGGACGGTTAATGAAAAACTGTTTTTT. Encoded protein: CASGTGTVNEKLFF.

This sequence joins TRBV15 and TRBJ1-6; D remains unclear. CDR3 length: 16 amino acids. CDR1 and CDR2 from the germline V gene are LNHNV and YYDKDF (reference sequence). Trimming took 3 bases from V and 7 from J, leaving 16 bases between them. Here the CDR3 DNA reads TGTGCCACCAGCAGGCTTCGGGATTCAGGCAATTCACCCCTCCACTTT. Amino acid sequence: CATSRLRDSGNSPLHF.

This clonotype has a count of ten or more. V usage is TRBV27 and J usage is TRBJ2-7, with TRBD1 matching over 7 bases. Germline trimming cut 6 bases from V and 3 bases from J; bases unmatched to any gene: 5. This CDR3 comprises 13 residues. CDR1 is MNHEY and CDR2 is SMNVEV in the germline V gene (reference sequence). CDR3: CASSTDRRYEQYF. In nucleotides, the CDR3 is TGTGCCAGCAGCACGGACAGGCGCTACGAGCAGTACTTC.

The V gene is TRBV12-3 or TRBV12-4, the J gene TRBJ1-1, with a weak D call TRBD1 (5 bases). This CDR3 spans 12 amino acids. V was trimmed by 3 bases and J by 11 bases, leaving 13 bases between them. CDR3 sequence: CASSFHSGRAFF. CDR3 coding DNA: TGTGCCAGCAGTTTCCATTCGGGGCGGGCTTTCTTT.

The gene calls are TRBV10-3 and TRBJ1-2; D uncertain. The germline V gene encodes CDR1 ENHRY and CDR2 SYGVKD. CDR3 length equals 13 residues. V dropped 4 bases and J dropped 9 bases, with 15 bases sitting between them. CDR3 bases: TGTGCCATCAGTGCCCAAGTCCCATTCTGCTACACCTTC. Translation gives CAISAQVPFCYTF.

This clonotype was seen at least ten times. This chain links TRBV24-1 with TRBJ1-1; 7 bases line up with TRBD1. This CDR3 comprises 13 residues. Germline V gives CDR1 KGHDR, CDR2 SFDVKD. J was trimmed by 7 bases and V by 0 bases; bases with no gene match: 1. DNA for the CDR3: TGTGCCACCAGTGATTTGCGGACAGGTGAAGCTTTCTTT. This translates into CATSDLRTGEAFF.

This clonotype was recorded a few times. The chain is built from TRBV7-9 and TRBJ2-7, with D uncertain. CDR1 SEHNR and CDR2 FQNEAQ come from the germline V gene (reference sequence). This CDR3 region has 14 residues. V lost 5 bases and J 3 bases, leaving 14 bases between the germline ends. The CDR3 reads CASSHGTALYEQYF. CDR3 nucleotides: TGTGCCAGCAGCCACGGCACTGCGCTCTACGAGCAGTACTTC.

This clonotype was detected ten times or more. V and J are TRBV29-1 and TRBJ2-1; D may be TRBD2 (5 bases). Germline lookup yields CDR1 SQVTM and CDR2 ANQGSEA. The V end lost 6 bases, the J end lost 4 bases, and 19 bases lay between the germline ends. This CDR3 has 15 amino acids. In nucleotides, the CDR3 is TGCAGCGTCGCCCTAGCATCCGGCTCATACAATGAGCAGTTCTTC. Protein sequence: CSVALASGSYNEQFF.

This chain uses TRBV27 with TRBJ1-1; no clear D. This CDR3 region has 14 residues. The V gene's germline CDR1 is MNHEY and CDR2 SMNVEV (reference sequence). Deletions cut 2 bases from V and 2 bases from J, with 9 bases between. The CDR3 loop is CASSLRPHNTEAFF. The CDR3 DNA sequence: TGTGCCAGCAGTTTAAGGCCCCATAACACTGAAGCTTTCTTT.

In its sample, this clonotype was seen many times. The gene calls are TRBV5-4 and TRBJ1-2; D is uncertain. The CDR3 extends over 15 amino acids. V lost 2 bases and J 7 bases, leaving 18 bases between the germline ends. CDR1 is SGHNT and CDR2 is YYREEE in the germline V gene (reference sequence). This CDR3 is CASSFERPPRFGYTF. DNA for the CDR3: TGTGCCAGCAGCTTCGAACGGCCTCCCAGGTTTGGCTACACCTTC.

In its sample, this clonotype was seen a few times. An end of the junction does not agree with germline; a read error may underlie this. The chain is built from TRBV5-1 and TRBJ1-1; no firm D call. The CDR3 has 12 residues. CDR1 and CDR2 (germline): SGHRS, YFSETQ. CDR3 nucleotides: TGTGCCAGCAGCTCCCCAACGGGTGAAGCTTTCTTT. Amino acid sequence: CASSSPTGEAFF.

This clonotype was recorded a few times. The V gene is TRBV5-4, the J gene TRBJ2-1; 15 nucleotides match TRBD2. The CDR3 sequence is 17 residues long. The junction had 8 bases not matched to a gene; V was cut back by 4 bases and J by 6 bases. Germline V CDR1 and CDR2: SGHNT, YYREEE (reference sequence). This chain's CDR3 is CASSIGTSGRHGNEQFF. CDR3 DNA: TGTGCCAGCAGCATCGGGACTAGCGGGAGGCATGGCAATGAGCAGTTCTTC.

This chain uses TRBV7-2 with TRBJ1-5; 8 bases map to TRBD1. Germline loops: CDR1 SGHTA, CDR2 FQGNSA. V lost 5 bases, J lost 0 bases, and 3 bases stayed unmatched. This CDR3 contains 15 residues. The CDR3 DNA follows: TGTGCCAGCAGCCCGGGACAGGTTAGCAATCAGCCCCAGCATTTT. Translation: CASSPGQVSNQPQHF.

This clonotype was observed at least ten times. This chain uses TRBV7-2 with TRBJ2-5; the D is unclear. The germline CDR1 and CDR2 sequences are SGHTA and FQGNSA. The CDR3 runs 13 residues. V shed 8 bases and J shed 5 bases, with 15 bases lying between them. The CDR3 DNA follows: TGTGCCAGCGCCATGAGGTTAACGGAGACCCAGTACTTC. Its translation: CASAMRLTETQYF.